This TCR beta chain comes out of a study of blood T cell repertoires in COVID-19. This clone came up once. CDR3 length: 15 residues. Germline trimming cut 3 bases from V and 4 bases from J; bases unmatched to any gene: 5. The germline CDR1 and CDR2 sequences are LNHDA and SQIVND (reference sequence). The assay was immunoSEQ multiplex PCR, and TCRdb's table has in-frame clones only and misses some. The table shows about 200,000 clones, with 94% occurring only once. Sequenced input: peripheral blood. This TCR was sampled from a man aged 25-40 years with COVID-19, enrolled during active disease. V is TRBV19 and J is TRBJ2-2; TRBD1 aligns across 7 bases. The CDR3 nucleotides are TGTGCCAGTAGTATGTTAGGGGGCGGCACCGGGGAGCTGTTTTTT. It yields the protein CASSMLGGGTGELFF.